This entry concerns a single TCR beta chain. Its antigen is not identified. MiXCR was run by TCRdb on the reads, yielding one entry per CDR3 protein. Of under 800,000 distinct CDR3 sequences in the sample, roughly 24% were seen once. The data were obtained in a study of T cell repertoires in cytomegalovirus infection. Study context: Indicated by public TCR beta signatures were CMV infection and matching HLA type.

CDR1 is DFQATT and CDR2 is SNEGSKA in the germline V gene (reference sequence). Trimming stripped 3 bases from V and 8 bases from J, with 7 bases between. The CDR3 is 11 amino acids. Study outcomes and limitations: HLA-C-restricted CMV-specific TCR beta clonotypes were dominant in the ex vivo response. Totalled public TCR beta family frequency picked out people who carried CMV plus the relevant HLA.

This clonotype originated in a human donor in good health (CMV status not recorded). Some clones in this sample may be carry-over from other donors' samples. The chain couples TRBV20-1 to TRBJ1-4; no clear D. Sequences were obtained from CD8+ T cells from PBMCs. CDR3 nucleotides: TGCAGTGCTAGGAATGGGGAAAAACTGTTTTTT. Translated, it gives CSARNGEKLFF.